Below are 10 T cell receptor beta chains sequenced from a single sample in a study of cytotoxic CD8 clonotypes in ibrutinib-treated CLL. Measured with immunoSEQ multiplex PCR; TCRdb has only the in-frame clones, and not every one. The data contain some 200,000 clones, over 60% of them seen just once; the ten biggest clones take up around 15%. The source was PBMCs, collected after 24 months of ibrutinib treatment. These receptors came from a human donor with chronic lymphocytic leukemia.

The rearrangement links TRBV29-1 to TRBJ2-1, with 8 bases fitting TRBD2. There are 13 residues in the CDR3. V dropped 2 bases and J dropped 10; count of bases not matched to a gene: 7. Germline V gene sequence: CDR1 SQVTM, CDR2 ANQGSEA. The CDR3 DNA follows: TGCAGCGTTGAACCTCAGCGGGGGAGGGAGCAGTTCTTC. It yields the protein CSVEPQRGREQFF.

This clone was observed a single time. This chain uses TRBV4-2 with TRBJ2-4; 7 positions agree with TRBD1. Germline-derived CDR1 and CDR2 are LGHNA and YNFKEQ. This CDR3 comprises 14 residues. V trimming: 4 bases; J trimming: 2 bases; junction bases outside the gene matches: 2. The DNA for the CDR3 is TGTGCCAGCAGCCTCAGGGGGACCAAAAACATTCAGTACTTC. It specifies CASSLRGTKNIQYF.

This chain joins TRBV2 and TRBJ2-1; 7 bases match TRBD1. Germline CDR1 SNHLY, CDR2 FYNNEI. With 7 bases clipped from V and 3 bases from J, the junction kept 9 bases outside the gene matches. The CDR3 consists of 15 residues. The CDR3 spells CASIFETGFYNEQFF. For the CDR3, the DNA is TGTGCCAGCATTTTCGAGACAGGGTTCTACAATGAGCAGTTCTTC. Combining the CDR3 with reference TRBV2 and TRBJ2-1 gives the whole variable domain EPEVTQTPSHQVTQMGQEVILRCVPISNHLYFYWYRQILGQKVEFLVSFYNNEISEKSEIFDDQFSVERPDGSNFTLKIRSTKLEDSAMYFCASIFETGFYNEQFFGPGTRLTVL.

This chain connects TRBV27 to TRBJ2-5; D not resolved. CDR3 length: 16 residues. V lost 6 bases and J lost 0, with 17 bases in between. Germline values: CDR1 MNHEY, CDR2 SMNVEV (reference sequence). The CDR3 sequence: CASRDLGPEYQETQYF. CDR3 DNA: TGTGCCAGCAGGGACCTAGGGCCCGAGTACCAAGAGACCCAGTACTTC.

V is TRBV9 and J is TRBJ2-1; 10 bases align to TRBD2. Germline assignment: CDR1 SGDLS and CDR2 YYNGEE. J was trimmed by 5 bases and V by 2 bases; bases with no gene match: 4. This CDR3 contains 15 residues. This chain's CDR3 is CASSVTSGTNNEQFF. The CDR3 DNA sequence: TGTGCCAGCAGCGTTACTAGCGGGACTAACAATGAGCAGTTCTTC. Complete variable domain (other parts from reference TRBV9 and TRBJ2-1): DSGVTQTPKHLITATGQRVTLRCSPRSGDLSVYWYQQSLDQGLQFLIQYYNGEERAKGNILERFSAQQFPDLHSELNLSSLELGDSALYFCASSVTSGTNNEQFFGPGTRLTVL.

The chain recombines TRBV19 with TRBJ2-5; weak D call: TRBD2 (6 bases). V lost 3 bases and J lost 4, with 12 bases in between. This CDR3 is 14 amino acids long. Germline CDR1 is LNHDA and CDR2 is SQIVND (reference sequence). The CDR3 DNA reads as TGTGCCAGTAGTATTGGGGGGAGACCAGAGACCCAGTACTTC. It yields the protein CASSIGGRPETQYF.

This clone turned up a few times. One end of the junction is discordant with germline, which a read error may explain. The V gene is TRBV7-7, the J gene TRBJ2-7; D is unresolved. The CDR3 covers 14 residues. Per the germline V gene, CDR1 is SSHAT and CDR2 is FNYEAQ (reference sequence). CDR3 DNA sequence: TGTGCTAGCAAAAAAGTGATTACCTCCTACGAGCAGTACTTC. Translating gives CASKKVITSYEQYF.

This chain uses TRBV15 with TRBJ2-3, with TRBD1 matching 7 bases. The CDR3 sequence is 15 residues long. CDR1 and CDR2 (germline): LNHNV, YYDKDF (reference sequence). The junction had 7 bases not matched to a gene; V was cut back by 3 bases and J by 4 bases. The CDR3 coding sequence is TGTGCCACCAGCAGGACAGGGTTGCGCGCAGATACGCAGTATTTT. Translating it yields CATSRTGLRADTQYF. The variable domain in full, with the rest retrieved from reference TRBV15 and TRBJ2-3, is DAMVIQNPRYQVTQFGKPVTLSCSQTLNHNVMYWYQQKSSQAPKLLFHYYDKDFNNEADTPDNFQSRRPNTSFCFLDIRSPGLGDTAMYLCATSRTGLRADTQYFGPGTRLTVL.

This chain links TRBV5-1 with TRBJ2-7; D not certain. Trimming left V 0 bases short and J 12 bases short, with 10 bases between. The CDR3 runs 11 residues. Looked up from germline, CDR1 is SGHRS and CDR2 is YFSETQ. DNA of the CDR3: TGCGCCAGCAGCTTGGGGCGGCTGAGGTACTTC. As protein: CASSLGRLRYF.

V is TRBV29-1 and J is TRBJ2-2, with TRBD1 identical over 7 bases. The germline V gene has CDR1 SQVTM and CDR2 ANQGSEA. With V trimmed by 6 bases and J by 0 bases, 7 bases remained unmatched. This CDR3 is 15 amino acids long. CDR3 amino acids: CSVTGTAPNTGELFF. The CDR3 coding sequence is TGCAGCGTAACCGGGACAGCACCGAACACCGGGGAGCTGTTTTTT.